Listed here are 15 T cell receptor beta chains from one sample, sequenced in a study of cytomegalovirus exposure and HLA in healthy donors. The PCR was carried out with 60 Vbeta primers and 13 Jbeta primers. Profiling relied on immunoSEQ multiplex PCR, and the TCRdb table lists in-frame clones only, not all of them. The table for this sample gives about 64,000 clones. The sequenced material came from PBMCs. The receptors come from a woman under 30 in good health and CMV-seronegative.

The rearrangement links TRBV4-1 to TRBJ2-1; 7 bases line up with TRBD1. The V gene end was trimmed by 3 bases and the J gene end by 0 bases; junction bases not matched to a gene: 5. In germline, CDR1 is MGHRA, CDR2 YSYEKL. The CDR3 has 16 amino acids. CDR3 nucleotides: TGCGCCAGCAGCCACGTTACAGGGGACTCCTACAATGAGCAGTTCTTC. Encoded protein: CASSHVTGDSYNEQFF.

The chain combines TRBV6-1 with TRBJ1-2, with TRBD1 identical over 7 bases. CDR1 MNHNS and CDR2 SASEGT come from the germline V gene. The V and J ends lost 5 bases and 4 bases, in that order; junction bases with no gene match: 7. The CDR3 is 14 residues long. CDR3 loop: CASSHQTGRYGYTF. The CDR3 nucleotides are TGTGCCAGCAGTCATCAGACAGGGCGCTATGGCTACACCTTC.

This sequence joins TRBV4-1 and TRBJ2-5; 10 bases agree with TRBD2. Germline V gene lookup returns CDR1 MGHRA and CDR2 YSYEKL. This CDR3 contains 15 residues. J gave up 4 bases and V 6 bases, and 8 bases lay outside the gene matches. CDR3 in DNA: TGCGCCAGCAGTACTAGCGGGATGGGTAGAGAGACCCAGTACTTC. Amino acids: CASSTSGMGRETQYF.

V and J are TRBV6-5 and TRBJ1-4; TRBD1 agrees at 7 bases. The CDR3 totals 15 residues. CDR1 is MNHEY and CDR2 is SVGAGI in the germline V gene. Trimming cost V 0 bases and J 8 bases; bases outside gene matches: 6. The CDR3 nucleotides read TGTGCCAGCAGTTACTCGACAGGGACGGGGGAAAAACTGTTTTTT. Amino acids: CASSYSTGTGEKLFF.

Note on this clone: At one end the junction does not follow the germline gene, possibly because of a read error. This chain links TRBV30 with TRBJ1-5, with a tentative D call TRBD1 (5 bases). Germline-derived CDR1 and CDR2 are GTSNPN and SVGIG (reference sequence). CDR3 length: 13 amino acids. The CDR3 nucleotides are TGTGCCTGGAGTTCTCAGGGAAATCAGCACCAGCATTTT. Its translation: CAWSSQGNQHQHF.

The CDR3 nucleotides are TGTGCCAGCAGCGGGACAGCTTCCAATCAGCCCCAGCATTTT. Residues: CASSGTASNQPQHF. The chain carries TRBV2 and TRBJ1-5; the match to TRBD1 covers 7 bases. The CDR3 sequence is 14 residues long. With V trimmed by 6 bases and J by 3 bases, 5 bases remained unmatched. CDR1 SNHLY and CDR2 FYNNEI come from the germline V gene.

V is TRBV19 and J is TRBJ1-4; 7 bases match TRBD1. CDR1 and CDR2 from the germline V gene are LNHDA and SQIVND (reference sequence). With 5 bases clipped from V and 4 bases from J, the junction kept 7 bases outside the gene matches. This CDR3 is built from 15 residues. CDR3 amino acids: CASSADRELNEKLFF. The CDR3 coding sequence is TGTGCCAGTAGTGCCGACAGGGAGCTTAATGAAAAACTGTTTTTT.

The chain combines TRBV5-4 with TRBJ1-1, with 7 bases fitting TRBD1. Germline-derived CDR1 and CDR2 are SGHNT and YYREEE (reference sequence). The V gene end was trimmed by 7 bases and the J gene end by 1 base; junction bases not matched to a gene: 4. The CDR3 runs 13 residues. The CDR3 coding sequence is TGTGCCAGCTTCGGGACAGCGAACACTGAAGCTTTCTTT. It codes for CASFGTANTEAFF.

This chain joins TRBV19 and TRBJ1-5, with 7 bases fitting TRBD1. The ends lost 6 bases at V and 4 bases at J; junction bases unmatched: 6. The CDR3 extends over 14 amino acids. Germline values: CDR1 LNHDA, CDR2 SQIVND (reference sequence). The CDR3 protein is CASSYGTANQPQHF. CDR3 DNA sequence: TGTGCCAGTAGCTACGGGACAGCTAATCAGCCCCAGCATTTT.

The rearrangement links TRBV29-1 to TRBJ1-1; no clear D. Germline V lookup: CDR1 SQVTM, CDR2 ANQGSEA. V shed 1 base and J shed 6 bases, with 9 bases lying between them. This CDR3 is 12 amino acids long. As DNA, the CDR3 is TGCAGCGTTGAAGGAACGAGCCCTGAAGCTTTCTTT. Its translation is CSVEGTSPEAFF. Complete variable domain (other parts from reference TRBV29-1 and TRBJ1-1): SAVISQKPSRDICQRGTSLTIQCQVDSQVTMMFWYRQQPGQSLTLIATANQGSEATYESGFVIDKFPISRPNLTFSTLTVSNMSPEDSSIYLCSVEGTSPEAFFGQGTRLTVV.

The chain couples TRBV5-1 to TRBJ2-2; 13 positions agree with TRBD2. Germline V gene sequence: CDR1 SGHRS, CDR2 YFSETQ. The CDR3 sequence is 15 residues long. With 3 bases clipped from V and 6 bases from J, the junction kept 2 bases outside the gene matches. The CDR3 nucleotides read TGCGCCAGCAGCTCCACTAGCGGGGGGGCCGGGGAGCTGTTTTTT. Translated: CASSSTSGGAGELFF. The entire variable domain, with the rest obtained from reference TRBV5-1 and TRBJ2-2, is as follows: KAGVTQTPRYLIKTRGQQVTLSCSPISGHRSVSWYQQTPGQGLQFLFEYFSETQRNKGNFPGRFSGRQFSNSRSEMNVSTLELGDSALYLCASSSTSGGAGELFFGEGSRLTVL.

V and J are TRBV6-5 and TRBJ2-7; D is undetermined. The CDR3 contains 14 residues. Germline loops: CDR1 MNHEY, CDR2 SVGAGI. Trimming removed 0 bases at V and 1 base at J, with 7 bases between. As DNA, the CDR3 is TGTGCCAGCAGTTACTCTGCCGGTTCCTACGAGCAGTACTTC. This sequence encodes CASSYSAGSYEQYF.

In DNA form, the CDR3 reads TGTGCCAGAAGCCTAAGAACTCCCGGGACAGATAGCTCCTACGAGCAGTACTTC. As protein: CARSLRTPGTDSSYEQYF. This chain links TRBV5-3 with TRBJ2-7; TRBD1 matches at 7 bases. TRBV5-3 is flagged as an ORF with uncertain function. The junction had 16 bases not matched to a gene; V was cut back by 4 bases and J by 0 bases. CDR3 length equals 18 residues.

The chain is built from TRBV7-2 and TRBJ1-2; D is perhaps TRBD1 (6 bases). Germline assignment: CDR1 SGHTA and CDR2 FQGNSA. The CDR3 is made up of 16 amino acids. The V gene lost 1 base and the J gene lost 4 bases, with 16 bases spanning the gap. The CDR3 coding sequence is TGTGCCAGCAGCTTAGTATCTCCAGGGGCCGGCTATGGCTACACCTTC. It specifies CASSLVSPGAGYGYTF. Complete variable domain (other parts from reference TRBV7-2 and TRBJ1-2): GAGVSQSPSNKVTEKGKDVELRCDPISGHTALYWYRQSLGQGLEFLIYFQGNSAPDKSGLPSDRFSAERTGGSVSTLTIQRTQQEDSAVYLCASSLVSPGAGYGYTFGSGTRLTVV.

The chain uses TRBV27 and TRBJ2-6; D not certain. The V end lost 5 bases, the J end lost 2 bases, and 10 bases lay between the germline ends. The V gene's germline CDR1 is MNHEY and CDR2 SMNVEV (reference sequence). The CDR3 is 15 amino acids. CDR3 amino acids: CASSPLGAGANVLTF. CDR3 DNA sequence: TGTGCCAGCAGTCCCCTAGGAGCTGGGGCCAACGTCCTGACTTTC. The entire variable domain, with the rest obtained from reference TRBV27 and TRBJ2-6, is as follows: EAQVTQNPRYLITVTGKKLTVTCSQNMNHEYMSWYRQDPGLGLRQIYYSMNVEVTDKGDVPEGYKVSRKEKRNFPLILESPSPNQTSLYFCASSPLGAGANVLTFGAGSRLTVL.